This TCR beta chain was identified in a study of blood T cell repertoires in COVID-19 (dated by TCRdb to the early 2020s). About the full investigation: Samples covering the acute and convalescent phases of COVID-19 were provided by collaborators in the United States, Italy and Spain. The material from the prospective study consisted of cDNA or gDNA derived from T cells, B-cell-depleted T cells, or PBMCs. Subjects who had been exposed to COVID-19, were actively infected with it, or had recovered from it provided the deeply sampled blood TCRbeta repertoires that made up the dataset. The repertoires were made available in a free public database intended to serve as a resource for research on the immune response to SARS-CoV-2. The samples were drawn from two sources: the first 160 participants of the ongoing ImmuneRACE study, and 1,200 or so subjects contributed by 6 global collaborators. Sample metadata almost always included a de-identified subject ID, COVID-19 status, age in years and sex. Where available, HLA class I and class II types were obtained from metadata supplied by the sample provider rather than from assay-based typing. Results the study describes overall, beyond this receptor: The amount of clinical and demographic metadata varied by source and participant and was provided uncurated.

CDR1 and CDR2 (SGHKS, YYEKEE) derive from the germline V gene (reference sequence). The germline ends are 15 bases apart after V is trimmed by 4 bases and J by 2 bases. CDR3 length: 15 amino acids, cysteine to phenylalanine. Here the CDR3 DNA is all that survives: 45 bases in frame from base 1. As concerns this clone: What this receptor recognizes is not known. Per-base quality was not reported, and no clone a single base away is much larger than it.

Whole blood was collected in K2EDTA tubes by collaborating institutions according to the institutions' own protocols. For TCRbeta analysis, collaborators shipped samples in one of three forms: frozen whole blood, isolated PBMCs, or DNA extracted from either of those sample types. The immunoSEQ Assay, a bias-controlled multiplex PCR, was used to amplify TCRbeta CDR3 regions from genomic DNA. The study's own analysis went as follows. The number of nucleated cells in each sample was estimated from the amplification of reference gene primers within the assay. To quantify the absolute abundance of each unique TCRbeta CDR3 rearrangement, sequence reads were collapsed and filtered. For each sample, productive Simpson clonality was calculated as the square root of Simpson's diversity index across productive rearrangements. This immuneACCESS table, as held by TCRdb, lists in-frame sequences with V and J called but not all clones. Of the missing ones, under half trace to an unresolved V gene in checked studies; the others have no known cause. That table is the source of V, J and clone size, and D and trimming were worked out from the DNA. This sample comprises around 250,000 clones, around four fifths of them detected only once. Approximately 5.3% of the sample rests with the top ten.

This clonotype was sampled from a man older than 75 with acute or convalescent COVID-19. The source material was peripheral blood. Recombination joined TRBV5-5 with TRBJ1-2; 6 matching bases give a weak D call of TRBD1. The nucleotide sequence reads TGTGCCAGCAGCCCAGGGGCCGCGAGAAACTATGGCTACACCTTC. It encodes CASSPGAARNYGYTF.